The 24 T cell receptor beta chains in this list originate from one sample, sequenced in a study of T cell clonality in common variable immunodeficiency. The assay was immunoSEQ multiplex PCR, and TCRdb's table has in-frame clones only and misses some. The sample gives under 40,000 clones, none seen only once, and the top ten clones hold about 0.86%. Sequencing was done on a sample of peripheral blood mononuclear cells. Every receptor here comes from a person between 18 and 75 years old in good health.

The sample holds many counts of this clone. The sequenced fragment ends 3 residues before the CDR3 boundary, so the rest is inferred from the germline J gene. The V and J genes are TRBV20-1 and TRBJ1-5, with 8 bases aligning to TRBD1. This CDR3 is built from 20 residues. The trim removed 1 base at V and 2 bases at J, leaving 19 bases unmatched. Germline V gene data show CDR1 as DFQATT and CDR2 as SNEGSKA (reference sequence). The DNA read from the CDR3 is TGCAGTGCTAGAGGTAGAACGAAGACAGGGGTTGTGTGGCGCAATCAGCCC. Its protein is CSARGRTKTGVVWRNQP. The complete CDR3 reads CSARGRTKTGVVWRNQPQHF.

This clone has ten or more counts. The DNA ends 3 residues before the CDR3 does, and the rest of the CDR3 is filled in from the germline J gene. This chain uses TRBV7-2 with TRBJ1-5, with 10 positions matching TRBD1. Losses at the gene ends were 3 bases for V and 7 bases for J; bases not matched to a gene: 6. Germline V lookup: CDR1 SGHTA, CDR2 FQGNSA. The CDR3 extends over 15 amino acids. The CDR3 protein is CASSLGGQGRQPQHF. The DNA read from the CDR3 is TGTGCCAGCAGCTTGGGGGGACAGGGGAGGCAGCCC.

This clone has a count of ten or more. The CDR3 is cut off 3 residues early in the read; its end comes from the germline J gene. This chain connects TRBV5-5 to TRBJ2-7; 11 bases fit TRBD1. With V trimmed by 4 bases and J by 5 bases, 8 bases remained unmatched. This CDR3 has 15 residues. The germline CDR1 and CDR2 sequences are SGHKS and YYEKEE (reference sequence). CDR3 residues: CASSLEDRGRNEQYF. Partial CDR3 DNA: TGTGCCAGCAGCCTGGAGGACAGGGGGCGAAACGAG.

This clone was picked up many times. Read coverage stops 3 residues before the CDR3 terminus; the germline J gene supplies the remainder. The chain employs TRBV28 and TRBJ2-3; D is unclear. Germline lookup yields CDR1 MDHEN and CDR2 SYDVKM. V lost 5 bases and J lost 1, with 13 bases in between. The CDR3 contains 15 residues. CDR3 residues: CASSPLSVGTDTQYF. The part of the CDR3 DNA that was read is TGTGCCAGCAGTCCCCTCTCGGTGGGCACAGATACG.

At least ten counts were recorded for this clone. The CDR3 end falls 3 residues outside the read, so it is completed with the germline J gene. The chain carries TRBV4-2 and TRBJ2-2, with D possibly TRBD2 on 6 matching bases. This CDR3 comprises 17 residues. The germline V gene encodes CDR1 LGHNA and CDR2 YNFKEQ. V was pared by 4 bases and J by 4 bases, with 19 bases between. The CDR3 region is CASSLKTIFGGTGELFF. CDR3 DNA (partial): TGTGCCAGCAGCCTGAAGACTATTTTCGGGGGCACCGGGGAG.

Comments on this clone: Compared with germline, one end of the junction differs, possibly owing to a read error. The CDR3 end is not reached by the read, which stops 3 residues before it; the germline J gene fills it in. The chain joins TRBV7-9 to TRBJ2-7; D could derive from TRBD1 or TRBD2 (5 bases each). Germline values: CDR1 SEHNR, CDR2 FQNEAQ (reference sequence). The CDR3 runs to 14 residues. CDR3 loop: CDSGPGHIPYEQYF. The part of the CDR3 DNA that was read is TGTGACAGCGGACCAGGACATATCCCCTACGAG.

This clone showed up many times. Read sequence stops 3 residues before the CDR3 end, and the germline J gene provides the missing end. The chain employs TRBV6-2 or TRBV6-3 and TRBJ2-7; D is perhaps TRBD1 (6 bases). Germline V gives CDR1 MNHEY, CDR2 SVGEGT. The CDR3 extends over 16 amino acids. Between the trimmed V and J ends, which lost 0 bases and 0 bases, there was a span of 12 bases. This CDR3 reads CASSYSGQTLSYEQYF. CDR3 bases read: TGTGCCAGCAGTTACTCGGGACAAACCCTCTCCTACGAG.

At least ten counts were recorded for this clone. The CDR3 is cut off 3 residues early in the read; its end comes from the germline J gene. This chain links TRBV5-1 with TRBJ2-7; TRBD1 might be the D (7 bases). This CDR3 spans 16 amino acids. Trimming removed 4 bases at V and 2 bases at J, with 19 bases between. The germline CDR1 and CDR2 sequences are SGHRS and YFSETQ. Here the CDR3 reads CASSTGGRGKAYEQYF. CDR3 bases read: TGCGCCAGCAGCACCGGGGGCAGGGGGAAAGCCTACGAG.

This clone showed up many times. The read ends 3 residues shy of where the CDR3 ends; the end is completed using the germline J gene. The chain uses TRBV20-1 and TRBJ1-5; 10 nucleotides align to TRBD1. Germline V gene sequence: CDR1 DFQATT, CDR2 SNEGSKA (reference sequence). V shed 5 bases and J 7 bases; nucleotides not matched to a gene: 20. The CDR3 covers 18 residues. The CDR3 here is CSAASRDRGLIARQPQHF. The DNA read from the CDR3 is TGCAGTGCTGCATCCCGGGACAGGGGATTGATTGCGAGGCAGCCC.

At least ten counts were recorded for this clone. The read ends 3 residues before the CDR3 terminus; that terminus is restored from the germline J gene. The chain uses TRBV4-1 and TRBJ2-3; a weak D match, TRBD2 (6 bases). Germline V gives CDR1 MGHRA, CDR2 YSYEKL. This CDR3 contains 17 residues. Trimming stripped 1 base from V and 0 bases from J, with 14 bases between. CDR3 DNA (partial): TGCGCCAGCAGCCAAGCCGGGACTCACGATAGCACAGATACG. This gives the protein CASSQAGTHDSTDT. The CDR3 in full is CASSQAGTHDSTDTQYF.

This clone came up many times. The CDR3 extends 3 residues past the end of the read, so its final part is completed from the germline J gene. The chain joins TRBV2 to TRBJ2-7, with TRBD1 identical over 9 bases. The CDR3 consists of 15 residues. V trimming: 6 bases; J trimming: 4 bases; junction bases outside the gene matches: 10. CDR1 and CDR2 from the germline V gene are SNHLY and FYNNEI. The part of the CDR3 DNA that was read is TGTGCCAGCAGCATTGACAGGGGGTATGGGTACGAG. Protein: CASSIDRGYGYE. The whole CDR3 region reads CASSIDRGYGYEQYF.

In this sample, this clone turned up many times. Sequencing ends 3 residues short of the CDR3 end; the germline J gene provides the rest. The chain couples TRBV7-2 to TRBJ2-5, with 9 nucleotides matching TRBD2. V shed 9 bases and J 1 base; nucleotides not matched to a gene: 6. This CDR3 is built from 14 residues. The germline V gene has CDR1 SGHTA and CDR2 FQGNSA. CDR3 loop: CASDGLASQETQYF. The CDR3 bases that were read are TGTGCCAGTGACGGACTAGCGTCCCAAGAGACC.

This clone came up many times. Read coverage stops 3 residues before the CDR3 terminus; the germline J gene supplies the remainder. This chain links TRBV10-3 with TRBJ2-1; a weak D match, TRBD2 (5 bases). The CDR3 length is 13 residues. The V gene lost 11 bases and the J gene lost 2 bases, with 13 bases spanning the gap. CDR1 and CDR2 from the germline V gene are ENHRY and SYGVKD. The CDR3 protein is CAASPEAYNEQFF. Incomplete CDR3 DNA: TGTGCCGCTAGCCCGGAGGCCTACAATGAG.

Details on this clone: The read stops 3 residues short of the end of the CDR3; the missing end is completed from the germline J gene. The chain is built from TRBV30 and TRBJ2-5; D ambiguous. Per germline, CDR1 GTSNPN and CDR2 SVGIG (reference sequence). The CDR3 loop spans 13 amino acids. The V end was cut by 2 bases, the J end by 2 bases, with 9 bases between. CDR3 DNA, as far as it was read: TGTGCCTGGAGTAGGGCAGAGCAAGAGACC. This encodes CAWSRAEQET. The full CDR3 is CAWSRAEQETQYF.

This clone showed up many times. The sequenced fragment ends 3 residues before the CDR3 boundary, so the rest is inferred from the germline J gene. The V gene is TRBV5-5, the J gene TRBJ1-2, with 7 bases aligning to TRBD1. The CDR3 extends over 15 amino acids. Germline lookup yields CDR1 SGHKS and CDR2 YYEKEE (reference sequence). V lost 1 base to trimming and J lost 0 bases; unmatched junction nucleotides: 3. The CDR3 sequence: CASSLTGATNYGYTF. CDR3 DNA, as far as it was read: TGTGCCAGCAGCTTGACAGGGGCGACTAACTATGGC.

Concerning this clone: A far larger clone is just one base off, so this is likely a read error. The CDR3 end falls 3 residues outside the read, so it is completed with the germline J gene. The sample has other DNA sequences that encode this CDR3 too. The chain uses TRBV20-1 and TRBJ2-5; D remains unclear. This CDR3 contains 12 residues. Germline V lookup: CDR1 DFQATT, CDR2 SNEGSKA (reference sequence). The V end lost 4 bases, the J end lost 2 bases, and 8 bases lay between the germline ends. CDR3 sequence: CSATRRQETQYF. The DNA read from the CDR3 is TGCAGTGCTACTCGGCGGCAAGAGACC.

This clone was picked up many times. The CDR3 end lies 3 residues beyond the end of the read and is filled in from the germline J gene. This chain connects TRBV27 to TRBJ2-1; 9 bases are shared with TRBD2. The trim removed 9 bases at V and 5 bases at J, leaving 5 bases unmatched. CDR3 length: 13 amino acids. The V gene's germline CDR1 is MNHEY and CDR2 SMNVEV (reference sequence). The CDR3 bases that were read are TGTGCCAGTACGACTAGCGGTCACAATGAG. Protein: CASTTSGHNE. The whole CDR3 sequence is CASTTSGHNEQFF.

Turning to this clone: The sequence runs out 3 residues before the end of the CDR3; the remainder is reconstructed from the germline J gene. V gene TRBV11-3 combines with J gene TRBJ2-7; maybe TRBD1 (6 bases). The CDR3 has 14 residues. Looked up from germline, CDR1 is SGHNT and CDR2 is YENEEA. The V and J ends lost 7 bases and 0 bases respectively, with 13 bases between them. The CDR3 region is CASNFNRDSYEQYF. The sequenced part of the CDR3 DNA is TGTGCCAGCAACTTCAACAGGGACTCCTACGAG.

This clone was counted many times. The CDR3 sequence: CASSLGASFNEKLFF. The sequenced CDR3 bases are TGTGCCAGCAGCTTGGGGGCCTCTTTCAATGAAAAA. The J gene is TRBJ1-4, the V gene TRBV5-4; D is ambiguous. The read is 3 residues too short to cover the CDR3 end, so that end is filled in from the germline J gene. The CDR3 spans 15 residues. The V end was cut by 0 bases, the J end by 5 bases, with 11 bases between. The V gene's germline CDR1 is SGHNT and CDR2 YYREEE (reference sequence). Combining the CDR3 with reference TRBV5-4 and TRBJ1-4 gives the whole variable domain ETGVTQSPTHLIKTRGQQVTLRCSSQSGHNTVSWYQQALGQGPQFIFQYYREEENGRGNFPPRFSGLQFPNYSSELNVNALELDDSALYLCASSLGASFNEKLFFGSGTQLSVL.

Many counts were recorded for this clone. The read terminates 3 residues ahead of where the CDR3 ends, so the germline J gene completes it. The chain uses TRBV30 and TRBJ1-1, with D possibly TRBD1 on 6 matching bases. The CDR3 spans 15 residues. The germline CDR1 and CDR2 sequences are GTSNPN and SVGIG (reference sequence). The V and J ends lost 4 bases and 5 bases respectively, with 20 bases between them. CDR3 DNA, as far as it was read: TGTGCCTGGATCCAGGCGGGGGCAGGAGGAACTGAA. Translated, it gives CAWIQAGAGGTE. The entire CDR3 reads CAWIQAGAGGTEAFF.

This clone was counted ten times or more. The sequenced fragment ends 3 residues before the CDR3 boundary, so the rest is inferred from the germline J gene. The gene calls are TRBV15 and TRBJ2-5; 9 bases align to TRBD2. There are 16 residues in the CDR3. With V trimmed by 1 base and J by 7 bases, 10 bases remained unmatched. CDR1 and CDR2 (germline): LNHNV, YYDKDF (reference sequence). CDR3 loop: CATSRVGSGGFRTQYF. The CDR3 DNA, read in part, is TGTGCCACCAGCAGAGTAGGTAGCGGGGGCTTCCGGACC.

This clone has a count of ten or more. The read terminates 3 residues before the CDR3 end, so the remaining end is supplied by the germline J gene. This chain connects TRBV7-2 to TRBJ1-1; D possibly corresponds to TRBD1 (6 bases). This CDR3 is built from 15 residues. Germline CDR1 is SGHTA and CDR2 is FQGNSA. V lost 5 bases, J lost 4 bases, and 17 bases lay in between. This chain's CDR3 is CASSPDPGGATEAFF. The covered CDR3 bases are TGTGCCAGCAGCCCCGACCCGGGGGGGGCCACTGAA.

This clone showed up just a few times. Coverage ceases 3 residues before the CDR3 finishes, and the germline J gene fills in the end. The chain couples TRBV2 to TRBJ1-6; the match to TRBD1 covers 8 bases. J was trimmed by 7 bases and V by 4 bases; bases with no gene match: 9. Germline CDR1 and CDR2: SNHLY and FYNNEI. The CDR3 sequence is 16 residues long. Partial CDR3 DNA: TGTGCCAGCAGTGCCCTGGACAGGGCGACCAATTCACCC. Translating it yields CASSALDRATNSP. The full CDR3 sequence reads CASSALDRATNSPLHF.

This clone was seen repeatedly, ten times or more. The missing CDR3 end, 3 residues past where the read stops, is filled in from the germline J gene. V gene TRBV7-9 combines with J gene TRBJ2-3; D is unresolved. The CDR3 is made up of 14 amino acids. V lost 1 base and J 4 bases, leaving 9 bases between the germline ends. CDR1 is SEHNR, CDR2 FQNEAQ, per germline (reference sequence). The CDR3 DNA, read in part, is TGTGCCAGCAGCTTAGGGCAGGTTCCAGATACG. This codes for CASSLGQVPDT. The CDR3 in its entirety is CASSLGQVPDTQYF.